This T cell receptor beta chain was observed in a study of sequential checkpoint blockade in melanoma. As for the study in general: Patients were randomized 1:1 to nivolumab-then-ipilimumab or ipilimumab-then-nivolumab first-line. Each arm's sequence ended with maintenance nivolumab.

The CDR3 has 13 residues. Germline values: CDR1 LNHDA, CDR2 SQIVND (reference sequence). V shed 5 bases, J shed 6 bases, and the junction held 4 bases outside the gene matches. Measured with immunoSEQ multiplex PCR; TCRdb has only the in-frame clones, and not every one. The sample has about 10,000 clones; about 80% are singletons. Treatment defined: randomized to nivolumab then ipilimumab (arm A) or the reverse (arm B). No patient had prior DNA-damaging chemotherapy. Sorted cells were live CD3+CD8+, lacking CD19 and CD56, from PBMCs. This sequence joins TRBV19 and TRBJ2-7; the match to TRBD1 covers 10 bases. The source material was CD8+ T cells sorted from blood (inferred from file names), sampled from a patient given nivolumab and ipilimumab in sequence. The receptor's source is a human donor with melanoma. The CDR3 loop reads CASSVTGGGEQYF. The CDR3 DNA reads as TGTGCCAGTAGTGTGACAGGGGGCGGCGAGCAGTACTTC.